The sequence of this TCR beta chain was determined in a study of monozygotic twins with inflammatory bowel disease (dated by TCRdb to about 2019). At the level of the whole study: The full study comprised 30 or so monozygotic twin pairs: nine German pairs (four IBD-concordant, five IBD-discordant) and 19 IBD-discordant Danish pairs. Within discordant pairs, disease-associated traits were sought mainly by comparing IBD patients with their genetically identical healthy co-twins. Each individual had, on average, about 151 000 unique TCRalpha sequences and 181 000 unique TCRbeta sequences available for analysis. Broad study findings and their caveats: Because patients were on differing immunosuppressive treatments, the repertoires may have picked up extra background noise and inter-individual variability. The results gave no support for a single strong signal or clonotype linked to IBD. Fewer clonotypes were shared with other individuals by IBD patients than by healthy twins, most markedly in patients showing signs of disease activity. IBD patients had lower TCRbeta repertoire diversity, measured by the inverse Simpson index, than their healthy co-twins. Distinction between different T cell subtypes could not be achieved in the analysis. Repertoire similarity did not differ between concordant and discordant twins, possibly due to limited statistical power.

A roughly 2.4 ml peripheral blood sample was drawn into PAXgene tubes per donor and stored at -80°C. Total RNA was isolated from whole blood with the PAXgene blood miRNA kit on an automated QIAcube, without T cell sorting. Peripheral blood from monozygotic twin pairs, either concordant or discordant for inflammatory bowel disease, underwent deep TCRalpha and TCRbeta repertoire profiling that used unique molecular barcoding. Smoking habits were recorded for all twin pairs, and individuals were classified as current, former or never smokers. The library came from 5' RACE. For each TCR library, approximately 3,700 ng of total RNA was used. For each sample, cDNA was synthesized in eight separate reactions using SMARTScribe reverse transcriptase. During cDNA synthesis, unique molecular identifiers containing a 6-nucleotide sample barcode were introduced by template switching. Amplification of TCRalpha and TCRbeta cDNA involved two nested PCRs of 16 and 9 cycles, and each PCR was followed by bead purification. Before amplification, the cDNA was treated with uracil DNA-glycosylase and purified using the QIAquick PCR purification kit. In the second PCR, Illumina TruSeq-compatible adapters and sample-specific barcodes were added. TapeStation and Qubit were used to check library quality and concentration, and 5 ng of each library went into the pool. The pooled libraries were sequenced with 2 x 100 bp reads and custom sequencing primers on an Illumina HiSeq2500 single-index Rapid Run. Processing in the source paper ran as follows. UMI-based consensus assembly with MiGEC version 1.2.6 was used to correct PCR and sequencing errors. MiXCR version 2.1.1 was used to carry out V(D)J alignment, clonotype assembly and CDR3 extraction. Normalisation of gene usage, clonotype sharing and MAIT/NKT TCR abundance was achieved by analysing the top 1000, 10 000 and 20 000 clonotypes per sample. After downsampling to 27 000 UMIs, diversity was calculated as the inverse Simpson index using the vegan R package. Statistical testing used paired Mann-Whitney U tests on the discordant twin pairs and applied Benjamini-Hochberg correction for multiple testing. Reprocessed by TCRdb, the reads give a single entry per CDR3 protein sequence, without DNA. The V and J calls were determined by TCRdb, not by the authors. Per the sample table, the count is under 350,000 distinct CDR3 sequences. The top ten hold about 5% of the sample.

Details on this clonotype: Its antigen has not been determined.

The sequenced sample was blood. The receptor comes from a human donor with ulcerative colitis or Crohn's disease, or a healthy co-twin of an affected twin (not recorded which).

Here the CDR3 is given as CASSWEVRVYEQYF. The chain is made from TRBV7-9 and TRBJ2-7. The CDR3 spans 14 residues, from the cysteine through the phenylalanine. The protein alone is recorded here. Sequences SEHNR (CDR1) and FQNEAQ (CDR2) are obtained from the germline V gene (reference sequence).